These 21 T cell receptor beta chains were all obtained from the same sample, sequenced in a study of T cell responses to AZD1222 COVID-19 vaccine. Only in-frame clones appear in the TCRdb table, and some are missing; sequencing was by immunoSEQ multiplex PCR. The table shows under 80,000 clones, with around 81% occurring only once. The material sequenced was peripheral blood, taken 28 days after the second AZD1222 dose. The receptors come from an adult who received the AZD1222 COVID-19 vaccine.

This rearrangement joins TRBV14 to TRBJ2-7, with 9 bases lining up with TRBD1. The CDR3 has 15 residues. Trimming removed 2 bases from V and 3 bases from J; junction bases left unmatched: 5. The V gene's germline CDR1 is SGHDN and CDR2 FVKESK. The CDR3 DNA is TGTGCCAGCAGCCAAAAGAACAGGGGGCTCTACGAGCAGTACTTC. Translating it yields CASSQKNRGLYEQYF. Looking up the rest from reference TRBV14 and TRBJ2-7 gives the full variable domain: EAGVTQFPSHSVIEKGQTVTLRCDPISGHDNLYWYRRVMGKEIKFLLHFVKESKQDESGMPNNRFLAERTGGTYSTLKVQPAELEDSGVYFCASSQKNRGLYEQYFGPGTRLTVT.

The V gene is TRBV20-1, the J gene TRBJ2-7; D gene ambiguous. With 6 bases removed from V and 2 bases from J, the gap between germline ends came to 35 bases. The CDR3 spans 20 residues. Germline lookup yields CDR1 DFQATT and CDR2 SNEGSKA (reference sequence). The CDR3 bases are TGCAGTGCGAGTTCCGGTGAACTATTTGGGATAAACTCGCGGACCTACGAGCAGTACTTC. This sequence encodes CSASSGELFGINSRTYEQYF.

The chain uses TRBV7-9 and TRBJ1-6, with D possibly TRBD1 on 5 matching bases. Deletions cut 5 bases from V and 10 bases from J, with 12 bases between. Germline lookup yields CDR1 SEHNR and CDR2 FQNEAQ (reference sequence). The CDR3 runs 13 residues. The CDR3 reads CASSTQGFSPLHF. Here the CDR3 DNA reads TGTGCCAGCAGCACCCAGGGCTTCTCACCCCTCCACTTT.

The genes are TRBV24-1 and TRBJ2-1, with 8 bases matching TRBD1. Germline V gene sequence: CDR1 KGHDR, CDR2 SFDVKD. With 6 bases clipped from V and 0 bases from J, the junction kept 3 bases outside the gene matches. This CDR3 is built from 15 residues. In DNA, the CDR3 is TGTGCCACCAGTCAGGGGGCCAGCTCCTACAATGAGCAGTTCTTC. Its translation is CATSQGASSYNEQFF.

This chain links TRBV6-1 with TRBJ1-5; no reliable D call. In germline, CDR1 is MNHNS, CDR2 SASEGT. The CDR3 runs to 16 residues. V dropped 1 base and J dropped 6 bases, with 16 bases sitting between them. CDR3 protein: CASSEVSGPGGQPQHF. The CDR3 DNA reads TGTGCCAGCAGTGAAGTAAGCGGGCCCGGAGGTCAGCCCCAGCATTTT.

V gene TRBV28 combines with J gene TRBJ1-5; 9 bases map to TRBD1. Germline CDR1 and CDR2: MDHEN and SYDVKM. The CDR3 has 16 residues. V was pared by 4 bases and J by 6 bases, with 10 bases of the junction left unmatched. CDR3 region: CASSYTGTGLIQPQHF. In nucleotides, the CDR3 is TGTGCCAGCAGTTACACCGGGACAGGGTTAATTCAGCCCCAGCATTTT. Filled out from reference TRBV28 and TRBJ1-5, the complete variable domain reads DVKVTQSSRYLVKRTGEKVFLECVQDMDHENMFWYRQDPGLGLRLIYFSYDVKMKEKGDIPEGYSVSREKKERFSLILESASTNQTSMYLCASSYTGTGLIQPQHFGDGTRLSIL.

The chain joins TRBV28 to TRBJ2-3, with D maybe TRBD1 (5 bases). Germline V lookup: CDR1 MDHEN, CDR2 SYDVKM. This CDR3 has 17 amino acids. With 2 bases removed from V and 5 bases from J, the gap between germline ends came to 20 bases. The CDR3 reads CASSLGPGMGGGDTQYF. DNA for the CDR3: TGTGCCAGCAGTTTAGGGCCAGGGATGGGTGGTGGAGATACGCAGTATTTT.

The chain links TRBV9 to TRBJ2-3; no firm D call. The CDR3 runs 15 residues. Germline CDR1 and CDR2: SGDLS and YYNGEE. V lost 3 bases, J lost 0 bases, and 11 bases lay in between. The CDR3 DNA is TGTGCCAGCAGCGCCCCGACTGGGAGCACAGATACGCAGTATTTT. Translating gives CASSAPTGSTDTQYF.

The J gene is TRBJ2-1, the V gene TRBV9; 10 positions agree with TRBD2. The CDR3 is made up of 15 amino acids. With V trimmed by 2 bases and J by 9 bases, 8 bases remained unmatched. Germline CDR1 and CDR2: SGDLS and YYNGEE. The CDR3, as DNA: TGTGCCAGCAGCGTGACCGGGACTAGCGTCGGTGAGCAGTTCTTC. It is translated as CASSVTGTSVGEQFF.

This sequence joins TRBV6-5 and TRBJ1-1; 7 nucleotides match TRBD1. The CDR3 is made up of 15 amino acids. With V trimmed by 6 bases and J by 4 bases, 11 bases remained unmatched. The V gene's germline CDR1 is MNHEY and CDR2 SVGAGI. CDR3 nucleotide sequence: TGTGCCAGCAGCTCAGAACAGGGGTGGACCACTGAAGCTTTCTTT. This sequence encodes CASSSEQGWTTEAFF.

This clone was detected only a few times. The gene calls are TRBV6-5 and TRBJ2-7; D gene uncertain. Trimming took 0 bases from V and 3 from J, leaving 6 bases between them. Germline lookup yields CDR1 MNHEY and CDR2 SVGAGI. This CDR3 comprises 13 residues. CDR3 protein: CASSYSDRYEQYF. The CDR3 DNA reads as TGTGCCAGCAGTTACTCAGACCGCTACGAGCAGTACTTC.

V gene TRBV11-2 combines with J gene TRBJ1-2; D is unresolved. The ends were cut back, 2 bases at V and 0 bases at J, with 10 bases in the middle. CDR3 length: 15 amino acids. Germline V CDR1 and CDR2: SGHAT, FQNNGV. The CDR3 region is CASSLFGSANYGYTF. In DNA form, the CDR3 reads TGTGCCAGCAGCTTATTTGGGAGCGCTAACTATGGCTACACCTTC.

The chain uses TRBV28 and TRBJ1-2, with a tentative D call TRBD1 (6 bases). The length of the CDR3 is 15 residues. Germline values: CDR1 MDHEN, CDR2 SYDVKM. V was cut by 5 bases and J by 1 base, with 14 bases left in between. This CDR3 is CASSPRDTVNYGYTF. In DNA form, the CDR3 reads TGTGCCAGCAGTCCGAGGGACACCGTTAACTATGGCTACACCTTC.

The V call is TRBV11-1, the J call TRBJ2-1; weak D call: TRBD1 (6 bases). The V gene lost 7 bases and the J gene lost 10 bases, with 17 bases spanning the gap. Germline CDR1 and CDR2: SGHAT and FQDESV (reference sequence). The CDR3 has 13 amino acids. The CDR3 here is CASNGQHAGEQFF. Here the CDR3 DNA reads TGTGCCAGCAACGGACAGCACGCAGGGGAGCAGTTCTTC.

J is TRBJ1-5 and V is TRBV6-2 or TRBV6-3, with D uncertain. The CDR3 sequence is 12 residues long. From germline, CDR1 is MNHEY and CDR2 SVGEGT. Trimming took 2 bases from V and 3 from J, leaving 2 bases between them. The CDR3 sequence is CASSYINQPQHF. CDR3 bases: TGTGCCAGCAGTTACATCAATCAGCCCCAGCATTTT.

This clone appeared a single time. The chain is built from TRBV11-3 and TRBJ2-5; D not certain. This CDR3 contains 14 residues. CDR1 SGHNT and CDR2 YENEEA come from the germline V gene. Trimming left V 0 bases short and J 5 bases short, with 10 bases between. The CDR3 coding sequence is TGTGCCAGCAGCTTAGATTTAGCCTGGGAGACCCAGTACTTC. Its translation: CASSLDLAWETQYF.

The CDR3 coding sequence is TGTGCCAGCAGCTTAGACTGGGAGGCCCCAAAGTACTTC. It yields the protein CASSLDWEAPKYF. This chain connects TRBV11-3 to TRBJ2-5; D might be TRBD2 (6 bases). With 0 bases removed from V and 12 bases from J, the gap between germline ends came to 14 bases. Germline V gene lookup returns CDR1 SGHNT and CDR2 YENEEA. CDR3 length: 13 amino acids.

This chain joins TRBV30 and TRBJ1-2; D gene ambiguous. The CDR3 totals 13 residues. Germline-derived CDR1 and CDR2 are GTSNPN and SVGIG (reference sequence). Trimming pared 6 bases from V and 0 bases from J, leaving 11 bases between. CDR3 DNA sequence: TGTGCCTGTCTGGCTAAGACTAACTATGGCTACACCTTC. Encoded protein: CACLAKTNYGYTF.

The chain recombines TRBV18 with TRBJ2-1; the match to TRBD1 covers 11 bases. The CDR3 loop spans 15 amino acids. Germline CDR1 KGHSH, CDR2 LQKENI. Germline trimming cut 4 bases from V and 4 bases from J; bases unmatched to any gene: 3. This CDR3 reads CASSQGQGAYNEQFF. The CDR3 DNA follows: TGTGCCAGCTCACAAGGACAGGGGGCGTACAATGAGCAGTTCTTC.

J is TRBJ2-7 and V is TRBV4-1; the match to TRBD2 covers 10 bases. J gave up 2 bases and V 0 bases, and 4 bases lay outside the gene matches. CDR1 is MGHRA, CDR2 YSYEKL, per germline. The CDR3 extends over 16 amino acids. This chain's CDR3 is CASSQEAAGGPYEQYF. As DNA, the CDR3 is TGCGCCAGCAGCCAAGAAGCAGCGGGAGGGCCCTACGAGCAGTACTTC.

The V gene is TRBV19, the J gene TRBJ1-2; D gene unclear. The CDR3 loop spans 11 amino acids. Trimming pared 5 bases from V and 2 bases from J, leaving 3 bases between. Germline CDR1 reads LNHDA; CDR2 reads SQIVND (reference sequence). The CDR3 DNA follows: TGTGCCAGTAGTTCGAACTATGGCTACACCTTC. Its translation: CASSSNYGYTF.